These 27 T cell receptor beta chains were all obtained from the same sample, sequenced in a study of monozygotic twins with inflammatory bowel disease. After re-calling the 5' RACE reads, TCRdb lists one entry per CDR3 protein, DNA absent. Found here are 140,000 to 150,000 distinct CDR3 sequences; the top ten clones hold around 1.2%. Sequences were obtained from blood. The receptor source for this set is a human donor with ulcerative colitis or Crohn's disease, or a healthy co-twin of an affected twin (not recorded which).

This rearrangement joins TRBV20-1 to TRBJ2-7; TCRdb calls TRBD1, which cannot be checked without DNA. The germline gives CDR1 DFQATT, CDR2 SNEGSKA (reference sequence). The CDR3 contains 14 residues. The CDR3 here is CSAIRTGWGYEQYF.

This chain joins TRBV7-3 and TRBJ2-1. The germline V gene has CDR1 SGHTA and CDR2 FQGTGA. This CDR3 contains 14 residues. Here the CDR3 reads CASSLAGVVDEQFF.

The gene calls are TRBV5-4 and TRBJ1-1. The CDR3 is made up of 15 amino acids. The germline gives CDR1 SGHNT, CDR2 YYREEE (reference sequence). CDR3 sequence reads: CASSLAGPMNTEAFF. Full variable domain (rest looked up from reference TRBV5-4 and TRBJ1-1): ETGVTQSPTHLIKTRGQQVTLRCSSQSGHNTVSWYQQALGQGPQFIFQYYREEENGRGNFPPRFSGLQFPNYSSELNVNALELDDSALYLCASSLAGPMNTEAFFGQGTRLTVV.

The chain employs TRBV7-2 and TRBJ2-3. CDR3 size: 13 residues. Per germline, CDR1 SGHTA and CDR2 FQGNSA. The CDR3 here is CASSSRAADTQYF. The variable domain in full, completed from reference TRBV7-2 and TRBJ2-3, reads GAGVSQSPSNKVTEKGKDVELRCDPISGHTALYWYRQSLGQGLEFLIYFQGNSAPDKSGLPSDRFSAERTGGSVSTLTIQRTQQEDSAVYLCASSSRAADTQYFGPGTRLTVL.

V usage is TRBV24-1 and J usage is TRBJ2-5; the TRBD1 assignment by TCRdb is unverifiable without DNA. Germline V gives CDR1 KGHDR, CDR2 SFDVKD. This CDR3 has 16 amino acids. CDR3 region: CATSDFEDSPIETQYF.

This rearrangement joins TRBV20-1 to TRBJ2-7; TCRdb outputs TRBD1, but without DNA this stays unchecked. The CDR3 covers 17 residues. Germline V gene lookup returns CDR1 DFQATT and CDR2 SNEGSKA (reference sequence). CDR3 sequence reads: CSARWSGEGQGYYEQYF.

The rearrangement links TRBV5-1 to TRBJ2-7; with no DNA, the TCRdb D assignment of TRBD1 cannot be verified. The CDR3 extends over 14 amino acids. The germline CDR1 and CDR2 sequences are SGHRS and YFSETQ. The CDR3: CASSHGQGSEEQYF.

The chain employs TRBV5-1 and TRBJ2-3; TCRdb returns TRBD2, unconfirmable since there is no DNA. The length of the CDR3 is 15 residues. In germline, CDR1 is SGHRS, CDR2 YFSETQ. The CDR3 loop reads CASRPKREFADTQYF.

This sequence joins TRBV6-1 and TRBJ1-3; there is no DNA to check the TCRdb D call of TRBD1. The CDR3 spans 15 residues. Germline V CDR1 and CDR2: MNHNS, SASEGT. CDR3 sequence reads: CASSDITGAGNTIYF.

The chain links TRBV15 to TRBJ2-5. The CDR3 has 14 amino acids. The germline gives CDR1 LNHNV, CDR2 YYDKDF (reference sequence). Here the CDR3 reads CATSRARFQETQYF. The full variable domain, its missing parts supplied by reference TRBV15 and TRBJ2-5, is DAMVIQNPRYQVTQFGKPVTLSCSQTLNHNVMYWYQQKSSQAPKLLFHYYDKDFNNEADTPDNFQSRRPNTSFCFLDIRSPGLGDTAMYLCATSRARFQETQYFGPGTRLLVL.

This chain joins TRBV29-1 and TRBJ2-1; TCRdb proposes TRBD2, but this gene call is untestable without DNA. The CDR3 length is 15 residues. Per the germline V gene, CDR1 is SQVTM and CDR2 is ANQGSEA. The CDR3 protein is CSVDGRQLSYNEQFF.

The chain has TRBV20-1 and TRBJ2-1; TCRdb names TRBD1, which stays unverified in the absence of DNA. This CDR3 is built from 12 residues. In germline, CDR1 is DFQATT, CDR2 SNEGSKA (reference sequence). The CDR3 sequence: CSARKGGTEQFF.

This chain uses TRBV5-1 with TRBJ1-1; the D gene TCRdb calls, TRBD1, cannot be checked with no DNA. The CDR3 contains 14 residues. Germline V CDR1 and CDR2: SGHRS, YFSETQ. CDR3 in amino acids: CASRRDRVNTEAFF.

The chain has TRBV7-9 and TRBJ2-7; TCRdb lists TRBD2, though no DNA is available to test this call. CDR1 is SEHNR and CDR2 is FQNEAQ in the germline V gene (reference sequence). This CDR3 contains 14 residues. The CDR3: CASSQATTTYEQYF.

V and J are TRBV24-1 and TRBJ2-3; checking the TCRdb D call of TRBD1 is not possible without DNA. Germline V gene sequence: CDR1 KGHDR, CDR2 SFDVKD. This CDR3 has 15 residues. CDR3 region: CATSDVHQGLDTQYF.

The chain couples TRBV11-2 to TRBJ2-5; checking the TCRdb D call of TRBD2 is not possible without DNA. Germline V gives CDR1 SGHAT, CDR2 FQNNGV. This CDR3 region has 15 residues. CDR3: CASAFEGRNEETQYF.

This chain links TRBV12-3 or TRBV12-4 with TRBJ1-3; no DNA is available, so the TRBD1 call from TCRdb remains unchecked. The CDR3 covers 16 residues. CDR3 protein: CASKGQGFGSGNTIYF.

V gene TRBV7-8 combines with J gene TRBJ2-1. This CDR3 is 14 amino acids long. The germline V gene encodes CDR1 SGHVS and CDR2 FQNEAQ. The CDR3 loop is CASSLMATDNEQFF.

CDR3 residues: CSVEGGQGHYEQYF. The chain carries TRBV29-1 and TRBJ2-7; checking the TCRdb D call of TRBD1 is not possible without DNA. This CDR3 has 14 residues. The germline gives CDR1 SQVTM, CDR2 ANQGSEA.

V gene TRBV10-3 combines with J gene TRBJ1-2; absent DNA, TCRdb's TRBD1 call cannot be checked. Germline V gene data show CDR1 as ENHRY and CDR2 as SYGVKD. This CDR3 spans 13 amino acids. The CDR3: CAIRRDTEDGYTF.

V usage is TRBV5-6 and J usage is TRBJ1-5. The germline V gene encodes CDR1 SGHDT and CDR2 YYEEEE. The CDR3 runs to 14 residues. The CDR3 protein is CASSFARNNQPQHF.

CDR3 amino acids: CSASIPATLTCEQYF. This sequence joins TRBV20-1 and TRBJ2-7. CDR3 length: 15 amino acids. The germline gives CDR1 DFQATT, CDR2 SNEGSKA (reference sequence).

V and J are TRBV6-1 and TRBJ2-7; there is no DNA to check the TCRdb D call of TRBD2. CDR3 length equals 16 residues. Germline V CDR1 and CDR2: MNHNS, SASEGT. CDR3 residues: CASSALGLAGAEEQYF.

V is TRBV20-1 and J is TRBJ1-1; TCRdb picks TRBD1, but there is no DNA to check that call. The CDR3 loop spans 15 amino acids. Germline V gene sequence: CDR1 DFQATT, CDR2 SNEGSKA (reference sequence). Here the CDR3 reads CSARVQGDRGRESFF.

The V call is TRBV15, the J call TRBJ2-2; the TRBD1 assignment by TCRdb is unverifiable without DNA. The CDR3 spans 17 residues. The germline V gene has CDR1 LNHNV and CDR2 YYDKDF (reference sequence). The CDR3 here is CATSPARDFPLTGELFF.

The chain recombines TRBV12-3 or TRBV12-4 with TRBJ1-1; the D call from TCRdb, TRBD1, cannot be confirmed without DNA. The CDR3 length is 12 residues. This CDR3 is CASSSGTGEAFF.

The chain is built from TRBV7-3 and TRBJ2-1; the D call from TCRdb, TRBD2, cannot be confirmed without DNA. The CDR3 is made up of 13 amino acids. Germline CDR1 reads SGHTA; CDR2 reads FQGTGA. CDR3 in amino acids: CASSTSVDNEQFF.